This T cell receptor beta chain was identified in a study of regulatory T cells in long-lasting Graves disease. Overall study findings and caveats: Newly diagnosed disease favored TRBV20-1 and TRBJ2-1 over persistent disease. Persistent patients had a count of shared public clonotypes (approximately 2,800) that exceeded that of new patients (approximately 1,000).

The germline V gene encodes CDR1 MNHNS and CDR2 SASEGT. The length of the CDR3 is 14 residues. Trimming shortened V by 4 bases and J by 1 base, and 10 bases separated the two germline ends. Combining iRepertoire HTBI primers with Arm-PCR of CDR3 regions, the authors built TCR beta libraries. MiXCR, applied by TCRdb to the multiplex PCR reads, yields one record per CDR3 protein. The table records 400,000 to 500,000 distinct CDR3 sequences, around 14% of them present only once. Time point given: newly diagnosed GD, antithyroid drugs for less than 3 months. PBMC-derived RNA was used for the TCR library. This clonotype came up many times. What it binds is unknown. Another study also made use of these data, one on T cells in Graves' hyperthyroidism and ophthalmopathy. Per that paper: Patients with uncontrolled infections, other autoimmune diseases, pregnancy or lactation were excluded. TCR CDR3 underwent first-round RT-PCR with the HTBI primer set.

The clonotype was recovered from a woman aged 25 to 39 with Graves disease. V gene TRBV6-1 combines with J gene TRBJ1-1; no clear D gene. The sequencing here drew on peripheral blood mononuclear cells (PBMCs), taken at new diagnosis, from a patient treated with antithyroid drugs. The DNA of the CDR3 is TGTGCCAGCAGTGTAATACACGGGAACACTGAAGCTTTCTTT. This sequence encodes CASSVIHGNTEAFF.